The T cell receptor beta chain described here comes from a study of cytomegalovirus exposure and HLA in healthy donors. 60 Vbeta and 13 Jbeta primers were used in PCR. Sequencing used immunoSEQ multiplex PCR; TCRdb keeps in-frame clones, though not all of them. The table lists about 97,000 clones, roughly 80% of them singletons. Specimen: PBMCs. This TCR derives from a man aged 35 to 55 in good health and CMV-seronegative.

In nucleotides, the CDR3 is TGTGCCAGCGGACGGGACAGTCTTAGCAATCAGCCCCAGCATTTT. Translated, it gives CASGRDSLSNQPQHF. This chain uses TRBV28 with TRBJ1-5; TRBD1 aligns across 7 bases. Trimming took 8 bases from V and 0 from J; bases not matched to a gene: 7. Germline V gene data show CDR1 as MDHEN and CDR2 as SYDVKM. This CDR3 has 15 amino acids.